This paragraph covers one TCR beta chain sequence. The antigen is undetermined. The source of the sample is a study of siplizumab effects on memory and regulatory T cells. Whole-study results and caveats: Memory cells seemed less diverse than naive T cells, which seemed major alloresponse contributors. Mappable CD4+ clones that were alloreactive averaged roughly 69% Treg-derived with siplizumab versus around 30% in controls. Suppression by proliferating Tregs derived from siplizumab cultures was not verified. Unstimulated subset assignment was obtained for only a minor fraction of alloreactive clones.

The V and J ends lost 5 bases and 2 bases respectively, with 3 bases between them. Germline CDR1 and CDR2: MDHEN and SYDVKM. CDR3 length: 11 amino acids. Libraries were prepared by immunoSEQ multiplex PCR; TCRdb keeps only in-frame clonotypes and omits some of them. The sample lists some 100,000 clones; about 93% were seen once. The source is a human donor in good health. This chain joins TRBV28 and TRBJ1-2; D unresolved. The sample was non-Treg CD4+ T cells sorted from blood. The chain's CDR3 is CASSNNYGYTF. In DNA, the CDR3 is TGTGCCAGCAGTAACAACTATGGCTACACCTTC.